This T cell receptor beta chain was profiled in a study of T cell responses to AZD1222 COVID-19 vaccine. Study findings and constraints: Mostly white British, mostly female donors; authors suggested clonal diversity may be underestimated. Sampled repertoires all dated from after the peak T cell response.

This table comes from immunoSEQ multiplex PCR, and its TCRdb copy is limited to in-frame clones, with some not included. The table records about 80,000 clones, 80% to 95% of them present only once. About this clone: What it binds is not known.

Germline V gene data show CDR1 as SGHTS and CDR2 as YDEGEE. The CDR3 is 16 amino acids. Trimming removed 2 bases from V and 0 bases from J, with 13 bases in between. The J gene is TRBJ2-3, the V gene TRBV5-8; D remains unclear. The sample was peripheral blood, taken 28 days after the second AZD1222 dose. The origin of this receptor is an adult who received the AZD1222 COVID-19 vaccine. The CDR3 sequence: CASSFGQATSTDTQYF. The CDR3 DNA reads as TGTGCCAGCAGCTTTGGGCAGGCAACTAGCACAGATACGCAGTATTTT.